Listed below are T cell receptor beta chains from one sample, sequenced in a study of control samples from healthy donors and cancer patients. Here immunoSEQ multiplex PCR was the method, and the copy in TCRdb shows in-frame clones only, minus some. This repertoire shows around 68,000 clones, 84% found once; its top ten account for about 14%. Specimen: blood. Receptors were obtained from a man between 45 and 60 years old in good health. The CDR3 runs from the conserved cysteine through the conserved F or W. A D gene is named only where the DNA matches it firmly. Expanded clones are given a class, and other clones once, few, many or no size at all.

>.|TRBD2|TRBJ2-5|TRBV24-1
TGTGCCACCAGTGTTGCTAGCGGGAGTGGGGAGACCCAGTACTTC
CATSVASGSGETQYF
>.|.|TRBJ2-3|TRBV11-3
TGTGCCAGCAGCTTCCCCAGGGAGCCCCGGGCGCATTTT
CASSFPREPRAHF
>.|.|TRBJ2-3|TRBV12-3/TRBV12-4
TGTGCCAGCAGTTTAATCATAGATACGCAGTATTTT
CASSLIIDTQYF
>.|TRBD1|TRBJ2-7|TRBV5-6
TGTGCCAGCAGCTCACAGGACAGGGGGAACCACGAGCAGTACTTC
CASSSQDRGNHEQYF
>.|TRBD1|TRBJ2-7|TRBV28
TGTGCCAGCGGACAGGGGGCGCGGGTTTACGAGCAGTACTTC
CASGQGARVYEQYF
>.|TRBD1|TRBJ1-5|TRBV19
TGTGCCAGTAGTATAGGAAGACAGGGTAACAATCAGCCCCAGCATTTT
CASSIGRQGNNQPQHF
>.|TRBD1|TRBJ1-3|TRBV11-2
TGTGCCAGCAGTTGGACAGGGACCTCTGGAAACACCATATATTTT
CASSWTGTSGNTIYF
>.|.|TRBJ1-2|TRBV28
TGTGCCAGCAGCCCTTTCAATTCTAACTATGGCTACACCTTC
CASSPFNSNYGYTF
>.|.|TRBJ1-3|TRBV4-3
TGCGCCAGCAGCCAAGATCGCCCGTACTCTGGAAACACCATATATTTT
CASSQDRPYSGNTIYF
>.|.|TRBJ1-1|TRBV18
TGTGCCAGCTCACCACTGGGGGGCACTGAAGCTTTCTTT
CASSPLGGTEAFF
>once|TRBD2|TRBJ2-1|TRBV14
TGTGCCAGCAGCCAAGGACCATCAGCGGGAGTAGGTGAGCAGTTCTTC
CASSQGPSAGVGEQFF
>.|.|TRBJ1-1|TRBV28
TGTGCCAGCAGTTTAGGGGGCTCTGCTGAAGCTTTCTTT
CASSLGGSAEAFF
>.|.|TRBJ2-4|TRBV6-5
TGTGCCAGCAGTTACAGGGAAGGAAACATTCAGTACTTC
CASSYREGNIQYF
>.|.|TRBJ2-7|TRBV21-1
TGTGCCAGCAGTTCGCGGGCCGGACTAGCGGGAATTAGCTACGAGCAGTACTTC
CASSSRAGLAGISYEQYF
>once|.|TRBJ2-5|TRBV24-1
TGTGCCACCAGCACACCACGAGAGACCCAGTACTTC
CATSTPRETQYF
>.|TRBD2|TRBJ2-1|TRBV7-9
TGTGCCAGCAGCCCGGGGACTAGCGGGGCCTACAATGAGCAGTTCTTC
CASSPGTSGAYNEQFF
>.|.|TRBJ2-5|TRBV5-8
TGTGCCAGCAGCCCCGAAAGAAAGGCCCAGTACTTC
CASSPERKAQYF
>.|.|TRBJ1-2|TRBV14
TGTGCCAGCAGCCCTGGGGACCCACCAGTGGAGGGCTACACCTTC
CASSPGDPPVEGYTF
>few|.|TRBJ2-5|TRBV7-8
TGTGCCAGCACGCTCCGAGCTGGGAAGACCCAGTACTTC
CASTLRAGKTQYF
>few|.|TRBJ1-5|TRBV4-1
TGCGCCAGCAGCCAAGTCGGTGTTAGCAATCAGCCCCAGCATTTT
CASSQVGVSNQPQHF
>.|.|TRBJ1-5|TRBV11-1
TGTGCCAGCTTGGGGACGGGGACCAATCAGCCCCAGCATTTT
CASLGTGTNQPQHF
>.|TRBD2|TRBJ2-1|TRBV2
TGTGCCAGCAGGGTTAGCGGGAGATTCGATGAGCAGTTCTTC
CASRVSGRFDEQFF
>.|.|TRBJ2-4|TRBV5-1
TGCGCCAGCAGCTTGGGGGAGAATAGAGGGGCGAACATTCAGTACTTC
CASSLGENRGANIQYF
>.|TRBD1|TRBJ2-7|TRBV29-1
TGCAGCGTCCGACAGGGGGCCTTGGACGAGCAGTACTTC
CSVRQGALDEQYF
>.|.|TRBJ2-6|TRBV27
TGTGCCAGCAGTTTCAGGGCCCTCTCTGGGGCCAACGTCCTGACTTTC
CASSFRALSGANVLTF
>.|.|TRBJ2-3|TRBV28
TGTGCCAGCAGTCGGTACGGTGATCCGGGTCATACGCAGTATTTT
CASSRYGDPGHTQYF
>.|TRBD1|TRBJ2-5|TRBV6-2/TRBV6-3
TGTGCCAGCAGTTGGGGGACAGGGCGAGAGACCCAGTACTTC
CASSWGTGRETQYF
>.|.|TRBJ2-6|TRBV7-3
TGTGCCAGCAGCTTAAGTGGACCGGAAAACGCTGGGGCCAACGTCCTGACTTTC
CASSLSGPENAGANVLTF
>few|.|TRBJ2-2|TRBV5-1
TGCGCCAGCAGCCTAACAGGACAGAACACCGGGGAGCTGTTTTTT
CASSLTGQNTGELFF
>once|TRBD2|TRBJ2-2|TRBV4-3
TGCGCCAGCAGCCAGGCTCGGGGGGGAAGGGGCACCGGGGAGCTGTTTTTT
CASSQARGGRGTGELFF
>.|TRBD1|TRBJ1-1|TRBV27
TGTGCCAGCAGATCGGACAGGGATAGTAGAGGAACTGAAGCTTTCTTT
CASRSDRDSRGTEAFF
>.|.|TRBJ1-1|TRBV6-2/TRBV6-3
TGTGCCAGCAGTTACCAAAAGAACACTGAAGCTTTCTTT
CASSYQKNTEAFF
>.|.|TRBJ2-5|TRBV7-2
TGTGCCAGCTCGGGCCTGGGGGAAGAGACCCAGTACTTC
CASSGLGEETQYF
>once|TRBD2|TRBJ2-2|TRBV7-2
TGTGCCAGCAGCTTAAGACTAGCGGGGACCGGGGAGCTGTTTTTT
CASSLRLAGTGELFF
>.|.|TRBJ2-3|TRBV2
TGTGCCAGAACGTGGGGCGTATCCGTTTCAGATACGCAGTATTTT
CARTWGVSVSDTQYF
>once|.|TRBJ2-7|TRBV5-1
TGCGCCAGCAGCTTGCTGGGGGGAAACTACGAGCAGTACTTC
CASSLLGGNYEQYF
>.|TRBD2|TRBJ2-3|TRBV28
TGTGCCAGCAGCCCGAGGCTAGCGGGAGGATGGGGAAGCACAGATACGCAGTATTTT
CASSPRLAGGWGSTDTQYF
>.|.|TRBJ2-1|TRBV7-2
TGTGCCAGCAGCAAAGGGAGCACGAGCTCCTACAATGAGCAGTTCTTC
CASSKGSTSSYNEQFF
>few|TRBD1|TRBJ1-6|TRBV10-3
TGTGCCGCGGCCAAGACAGGGAGAGGCTCACCCCTCCACTTT
CAAAKTGRGSPLHF
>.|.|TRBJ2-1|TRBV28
TGTGCCAGCAGTTTATTCACTCTTAGATCCTACAATGAGCAGTTCTTC
CASSLFTLRSYNEQFF
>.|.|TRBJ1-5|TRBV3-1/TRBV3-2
TGTGCCAGCAGCCACAGGGGAAATCAGCCCCAGCATTTT
CASSHRGNQPQHF
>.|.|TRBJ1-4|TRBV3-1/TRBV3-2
TGTGCCAGCAGCCTTGGCAGGGTATGGGAAAAACTGTTTTTT
CASSLGRVWEKLFF
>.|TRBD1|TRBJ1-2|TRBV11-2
TGTGCCAGCAGCAAAGGGGACAGCCTTCTCTATGGCTACACCTTC
CASSKGDSLLYGYTF
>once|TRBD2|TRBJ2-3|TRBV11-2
TGTGCCAGCAGGACTACTCGCGGGAGATCCACAGATACGCAGTATTTT
CASRTTRGRSTDTQYF
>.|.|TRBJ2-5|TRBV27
TGTGCCAGTGGGACTTTACAAGAGACCCAGTACTTC
CASGTLQETQYF
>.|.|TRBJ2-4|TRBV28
TGTGCCAGCACTCGTCCCACGGCCAAAAACATTCAGTACTTC
CASTRPTAKNIQYF
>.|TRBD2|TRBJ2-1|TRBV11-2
TGTGCCAGCAGCTTAGTCGGGAGGGCTTATAATGAGCAGTTCTTC
CASSLVGRAYNEQFF
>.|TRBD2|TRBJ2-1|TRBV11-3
TGTGCCAGCAGCGCCTCTAGCGGGGAAAGCTCCTACAATGAGCAGTTCTTC
CASSASSGESSYNEQFF
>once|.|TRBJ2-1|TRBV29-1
TGCAGCGTTAAGGAACTAGCAGAGACTGTGGGTGAGCAGTTCTTC
CSVKELAETVGEQFF
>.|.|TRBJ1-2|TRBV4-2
TGTGCCAGCAGACCCGAGGGGGACTATGGCTACACCTTC
CASRPEGDYGYTF
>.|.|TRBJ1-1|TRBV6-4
TGTGCCAGCAGGGACACCAACAAAGGGACTGAAGCTTTCTTT
CASRDTNKGTEAFF
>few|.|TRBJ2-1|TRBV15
TGTGCCACCAGCAGAACCGACAATGAGCAGTTCTTC
CATSRTDNEQFF
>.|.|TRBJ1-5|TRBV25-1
TGTGCCAGCAGTGACGGTTCGAATCAGCCCCAGCATTTT
CASSDGSNQPQHF